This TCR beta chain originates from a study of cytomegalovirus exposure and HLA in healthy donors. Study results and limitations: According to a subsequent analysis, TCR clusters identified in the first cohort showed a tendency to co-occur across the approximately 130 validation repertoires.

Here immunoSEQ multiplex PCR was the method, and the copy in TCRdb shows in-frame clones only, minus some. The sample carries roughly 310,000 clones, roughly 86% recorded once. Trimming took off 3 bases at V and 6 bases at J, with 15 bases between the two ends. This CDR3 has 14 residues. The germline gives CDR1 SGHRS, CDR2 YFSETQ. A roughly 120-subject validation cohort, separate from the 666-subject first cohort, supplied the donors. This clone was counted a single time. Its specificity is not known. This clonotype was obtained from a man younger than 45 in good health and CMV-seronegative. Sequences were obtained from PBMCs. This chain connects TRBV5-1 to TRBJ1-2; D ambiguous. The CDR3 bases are TGCGCCAGCAGCTCCCTGAGGTCGATCCATGGCTACACCTTC. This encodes CASSSLRSIHGYTF.